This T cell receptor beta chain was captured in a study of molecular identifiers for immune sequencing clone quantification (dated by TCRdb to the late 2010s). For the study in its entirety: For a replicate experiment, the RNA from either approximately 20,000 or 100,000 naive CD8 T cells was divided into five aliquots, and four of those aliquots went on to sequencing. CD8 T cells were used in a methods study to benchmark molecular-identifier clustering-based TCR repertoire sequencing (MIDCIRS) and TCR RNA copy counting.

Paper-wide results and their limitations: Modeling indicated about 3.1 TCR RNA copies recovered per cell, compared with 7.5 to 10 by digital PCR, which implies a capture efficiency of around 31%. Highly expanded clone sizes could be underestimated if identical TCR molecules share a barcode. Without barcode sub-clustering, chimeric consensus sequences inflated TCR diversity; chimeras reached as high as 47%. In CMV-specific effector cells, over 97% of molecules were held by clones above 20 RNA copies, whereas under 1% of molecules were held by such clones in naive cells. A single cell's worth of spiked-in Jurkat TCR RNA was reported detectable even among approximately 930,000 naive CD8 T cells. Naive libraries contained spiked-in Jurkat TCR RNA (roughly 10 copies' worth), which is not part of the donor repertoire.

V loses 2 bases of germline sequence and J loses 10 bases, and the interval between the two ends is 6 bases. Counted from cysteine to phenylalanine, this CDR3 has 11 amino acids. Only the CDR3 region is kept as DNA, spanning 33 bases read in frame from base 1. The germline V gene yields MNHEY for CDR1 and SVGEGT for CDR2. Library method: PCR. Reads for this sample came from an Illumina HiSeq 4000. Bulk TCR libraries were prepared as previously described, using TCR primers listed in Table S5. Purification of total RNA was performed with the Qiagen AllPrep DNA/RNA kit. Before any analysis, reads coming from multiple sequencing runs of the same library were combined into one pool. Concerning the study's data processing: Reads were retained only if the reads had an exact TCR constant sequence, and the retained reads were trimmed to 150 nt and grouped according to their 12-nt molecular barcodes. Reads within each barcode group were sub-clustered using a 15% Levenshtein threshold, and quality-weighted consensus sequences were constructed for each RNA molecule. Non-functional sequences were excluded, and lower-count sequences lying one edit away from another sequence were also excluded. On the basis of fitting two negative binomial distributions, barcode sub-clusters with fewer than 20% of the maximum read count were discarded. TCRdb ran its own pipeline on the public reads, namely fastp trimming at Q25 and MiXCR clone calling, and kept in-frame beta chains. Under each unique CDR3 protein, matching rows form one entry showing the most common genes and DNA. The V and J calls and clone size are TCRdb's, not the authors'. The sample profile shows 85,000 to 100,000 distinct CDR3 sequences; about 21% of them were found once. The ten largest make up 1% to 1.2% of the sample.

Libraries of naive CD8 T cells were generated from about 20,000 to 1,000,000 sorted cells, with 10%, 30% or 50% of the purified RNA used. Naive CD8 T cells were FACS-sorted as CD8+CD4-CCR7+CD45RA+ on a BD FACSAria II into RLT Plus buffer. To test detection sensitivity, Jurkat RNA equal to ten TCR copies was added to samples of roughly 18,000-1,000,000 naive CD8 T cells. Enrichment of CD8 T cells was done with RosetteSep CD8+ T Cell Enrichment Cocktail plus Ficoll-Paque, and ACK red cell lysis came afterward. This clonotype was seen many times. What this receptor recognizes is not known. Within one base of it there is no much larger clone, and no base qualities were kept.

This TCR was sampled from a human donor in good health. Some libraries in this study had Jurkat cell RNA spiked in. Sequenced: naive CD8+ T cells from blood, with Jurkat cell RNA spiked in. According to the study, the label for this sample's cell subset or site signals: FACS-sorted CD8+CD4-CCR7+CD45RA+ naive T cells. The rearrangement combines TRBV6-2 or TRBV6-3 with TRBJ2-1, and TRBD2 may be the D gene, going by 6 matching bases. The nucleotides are TGTGCCAGCAGTTACCGGGGGGAGCAGTTCTTC. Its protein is CASSYRGEQFF.